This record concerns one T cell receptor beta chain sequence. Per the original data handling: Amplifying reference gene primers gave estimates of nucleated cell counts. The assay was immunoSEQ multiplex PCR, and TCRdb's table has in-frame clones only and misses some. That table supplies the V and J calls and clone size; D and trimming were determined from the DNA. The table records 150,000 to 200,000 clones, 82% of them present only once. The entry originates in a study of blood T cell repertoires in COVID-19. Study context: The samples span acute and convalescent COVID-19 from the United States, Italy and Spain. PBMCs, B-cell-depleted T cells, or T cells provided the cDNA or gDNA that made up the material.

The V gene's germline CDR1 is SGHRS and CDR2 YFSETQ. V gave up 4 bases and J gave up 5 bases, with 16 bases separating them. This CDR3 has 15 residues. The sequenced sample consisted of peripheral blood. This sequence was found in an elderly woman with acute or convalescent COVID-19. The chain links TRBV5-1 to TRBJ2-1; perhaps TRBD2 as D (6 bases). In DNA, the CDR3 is TGCGCCAGCAGCCCGTGGGGGGTACGGGACAATGAGCAGTTCTTC. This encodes CASSPWGVRDNEQFF.